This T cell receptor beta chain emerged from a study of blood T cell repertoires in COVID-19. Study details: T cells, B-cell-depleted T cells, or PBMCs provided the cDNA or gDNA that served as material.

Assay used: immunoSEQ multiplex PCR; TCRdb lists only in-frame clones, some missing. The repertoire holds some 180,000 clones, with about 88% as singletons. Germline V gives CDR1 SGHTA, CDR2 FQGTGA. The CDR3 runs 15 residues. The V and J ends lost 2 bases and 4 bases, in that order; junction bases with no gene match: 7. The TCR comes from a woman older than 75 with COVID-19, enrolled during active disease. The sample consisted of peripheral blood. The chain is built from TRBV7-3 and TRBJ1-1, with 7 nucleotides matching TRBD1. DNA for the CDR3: TGTGCCAGCAGCTTAGGGGCAGGGGGAAGCACTGAAGCTTTCTTT. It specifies CASSLGAGGSTEAFF.